This T cell receptor (beta chain) was sequenced in a study of T cell responses to AZD1222 COVID-19 vaccine. Regarding this clone: Its antigen is still unknown.

Measured with immunoSEQ multiplex PCR; TCRdb has only the in-frame clones, and not every one. The sample shows fewer than 250,000 clones, 85% to 95% of them seen only once. Overall study results and limits: Donors were mostly white British, more females; clonal diversity possibly underestimated. Along spike, vaccine-associated CD4 TCRs were found throughout, with dominance at 160-218 and 743-854. Increased Spike-specific TCR breadth and depth were observed after two AZD1222 doses.

CDR3 length equals 12 residues. The germline V gene encodes CDR1 SGHAT and CDR2 FQNNGV. V was pared by 4 bases and J by 4 bases, with 8 bases between. Sequences were derived from peripheral blood, sampled on day 0 of AZD1222 vaccination. The chain uses TRBV11-2 and TRBJ2-7; D gene uncertain. This TCR was sampled from an adult in good health. The CDR3 DNA follows: TGTGCCAGCAGCTCCGGGTCGTACGAGCAGTACTTC. Its translation is CASSSGSYEQYF.